The 26 T cell receptor beta chains presented below share a single source sample, sequenced in a study of cytotoxic CD8 clonotypes in ibrutinib-treated CLL. Produced via immunoSEQ multiplex PCR; TCRdb's table is partial and in-frame only. This sample has tens of thousands of clones, with around 72% found just once. The sequencing used PBMCs, collected before ibrutinib treatment. The source is a human donor with chronic lymphocytic leukemia.

The J gene is TRBJ2-1, the V gene TRBV30; D uncertain. Deletions cut 2 bases from V and 5 bases from J, with 19 bases between. Germline lookup yields CDR1 GTSNPN and CDR2 SVGIG (reference sequence). The CDR3 loop spans 16 amino acids. The CDR3 DNA reads TGTGCCTGGAGTCCAGCGAGACTCGCTTTCAACAATGAGCAGTTCTTC. The encoded protein is CAWSPARLAFNNEQFF.

Only a few counts were recorded for this clone. The chain is built from TRBV10-2 and TRBJ2-2; no firm D call. V was trimmed by 5 bases and J by 3 bases, leaving 7 bases between them. Germline CDR1 WSHSY, CDR2 SAAADI. The CDR3 loop spans 13 amino acids. In nucleotides, the CDR3 is TGCGCCAGCAGTAGAAGGGACACCGGGGAGCTGTTTTTT. Its translation is CASSRRDTGELFF.

The V gene is TRBV2, the J gene TRBJ1-1; tentative D call: TRBD1 (6 bases). CDR1 is SNHLY, CDR2 FYNNEI, per germline. Trimming removed 3 bases from V and 0 bases from J, with 11 bases in between. CDR3 length equals 15 residues. The CDR3 loop is CASSDRTVLNTEAFF. The DNA of the CDR3 is TGTGCCAGCAGTGATAGGACAGTGTTGAACACTGAAGCTTTCTTT.

This chain uses TRBV7-9 with TRBJ1-4, with D tentatively TRBD1 (6 bases). The germline CDR1 and CDR2 sequences are SEHNR and FQNEAQ (reference sequence). The V end lost 3 bases, the J end lost 4 bases, and 18 bases lay between the germline ends. The CDR3 is 17 residues long. DNA of the CDR3: TGTGCCAGCAGCTTTTCTTTTGGGGGCGAGGGTAATGAAAAACTGTTTTTT. It codes for CASSFSFGGEGNEKLFF.

The CDR3 DNA reads as TGTGCCAGCTCACCAGAAAACAGGGCGCGGGGGGAGACCCAGTACTTC. It yields the protein CASSPENRARGETQYF. This chain uses TRBV18 with TRBJ2-5; weak D call: TRBD2 (7 bases). V was clipped by 2 bases and J by 5 bases, with 18 bases between them. Germline CDR1 reads KGHSH; CDR2 reads LQKENI. The CDR3 contains 16 residues.

The genes are TRBV7-3 and TRBJ2-1; 9 positions match TRBD2. The germline V gene has CDR1 SGHTA and CDR2 FQGTGA. V lost 5 bases to trimming and J lost 1 base; unmatched junction nucleotides: 6. The CDR3 has 16 amino acids. CDR3 nucleotide sequence: TGTGCCAGCAGCCCCGGGACTAGCTGGTCCTACAATGAGCAGTTCTTC. Its translation: CASSPGTSWSYNEQFF. Full variable domain (missing parts from reference TRBV7-3 and TRBJ2-1): GAGVSQTPSNKVTEKGKYVELRCDPISGHTALYWYRQSLGQGPEFLIYFQGTGAADDSGLPNDRFFAVRPEGSVSTLKIQRTERGDSAVYLCASSPGTSWSYNEQFFGPGTRLTVL.

This clone has only one observation. The rearrangement joins TRBV6-5 to TRBJ2-3; 9 bases map to TRBD1. Germline CDR1 MNHEY, CDR2 SVGAGI. CDR3 length equals 15 residues. V lost 6 bases, J lost 2 bases, and 6 bases stayed unmatched. The CDR3 sequence is CASREQGASTDTQYF. The CDR3 DNA is TGTGCCAGCAGGGAACAGGGGGCCTCCACAGATACGCAGTATTTT.

V and J are TRBV18 and TRBJ2-1, with D unclear. V was trimmed by 3 bases and J by 9 bases, leaving 9 bases between them. The CDR3 is 12 amino acids. The germline CDR1 and CDR2 sequences are KGHSH and LQKENI. The DNA of the CDR3 is TGTGCCAGCTCACCGCTGGGTTTTGAGCAGTTCTTC. It yields the protein CASSPLGFEQFF. The full variable domain, its missing parts supplied by reference TRBV18 and TRBJ2-1, is NAGVMQNPRHLVRRRGQEARLRCSPMKGHSHVYWYRQLPEEGLKFMVYLQKENIIDESGMPKERFSAEFPKEGPSILRIQQVVRGDSAAYFCASSPLGFEQFFGPGTRLTVL.

The sample holds a few counts of this clone. The rearrangement uses TRBV6-5 and TRBJ1-5; D gene unclear. CDR3 size: 14 residues. In germline, CDR1 is MNHEY, CDR2 SVGAGI. Trimming left V 2 bases short and J 0 bases short, with 5 bases between. The CDR3 here is CASSYDYSNQPQHF. DNA of the CDR3: TGTGCCAGCAGTTACGACTATAGCAATCAGCCCCAGCATTTT.

V and J are TRBV5-1 and TRBJ2-3; 11 bases agree with TRBD2. The germline V gene encodes CDR1 SGHRS and CDR2 YFSETQ. V was clipped by 5 bases and J by 4 bases; unmatched bases: 6. The CDR3 extends over 15 amino acids. The CDR3 here is CASRPGTSGSDTQYF. CDR3 nucleotides: TGCGCCAGCAGGCCCGGGACTAGCGGATCAGATACGCAGTATTTT.

V is TRBV5-5 and J is TRBJ2-1; 11 bases match TRBD2. The germline V gene has CDR1 SGHKS and CDR2 YYEKEE (reference sequence). The CDR3 runs 15 residues. J was trimmed by 5 bases and V by 2 bases; bases with no gene match: 3. The DNA for the CDR3 is TGTGCCAGCAGCTTCACGGGACTAGCGGACAATGAGCAGTTCTTC. It translates to CASSFTGLADNEQFF. Looking up the rest from reference TRBV5-5 and TRBJ2-1 gives the full variable domain: DAGVTQSPTHLIKTRGQQVTLRCSPISGHKSVSWYQQVLGQGPQFIFQYYEKEERGRGNFPDRFSARQFPNYSSELNVNALLLGDSALYLCASSFTGLADNEQFFGPGTRLTVL.

The chain employs TRBV5-6 and TRBJ2-3; 10 nucleotides match TRBD2. Germline CDR1 reads SGHDT; CDR2 reads YYEEEE. This CDR3 is 16 amino acids long. V was clipped by 0 bases and J by 1 base; unmatched bases: 2. This CDR3 reads CASSLGGLAGTDTQYF. The DNA of the CDR3 is TGTGCCAGCAGCTTGGGAGGACTAGCGGGCACAGATACGCAGTATTTT.

The genes are TRBV29-1 and TRBJ2-1; no definite D call. The CDR3 is 12 amino acids. V was shortened by 4 bases and J by 7 bases, with 11 bases between the two germline ends. Germline V gene sequence: CDR1 SQVTM, CDR2 ANQGSEA. CDR3 DNA sequence: TGCAGCGTTGCTGTAGTGGGGAATGAGCAGTTCTTC. It translates to CSVAVVGNEQFF.

V is TRBV2 and J is TRBJ1-2; 9 bases are shared with TRBD1. Germline trimming cut 5 bases from V and 5 bases from J; bases unmatched to any gene: 12. Germline CDR1 SNHLY, CDR2 FYNNEI. The CDR3 length is 16 residues. CDR3 region: CASSSSGTGIGYGYTF. In nucleotides, the CDR3 is TGTGCCAGCAGTTCCTCCGGGACAGGGATAGGATATGGCTACACCTTC.

This clone has a single count. The chain couples TRBV19 to TRBJ2-1; 8 nucleotides agree with TRBD2. The V gene end was trimmed by 6 bases and the J gene end by 3 bases; junction bases not matched to a gene: 7. The CDR3 is 15 residues long. CDR1 is LNHDA and CDR2 is SQIVND in the germline V gene (reference sequence). CDR3 residues: CASSGWTSFYNEQFF. CDR3 coding DNA: TGTGCCAGTAGCGGTTGGACTAGCTTCTACAATGAGCAGTTCTTC.

The genes are TRBV6-4 and TRBJ1-1; 12 positions agree with TRBD1. The V gene's germline CDR1 is MRHNA and CDR2 SNTAGT. The CDR3 length is 14 residues. With V trimmed by 6 bases and J by 8 bases, 7 bases remained unmatched. CDR3 nucleotide sequence: TGTGCCAGCAGCGGGACAGGGGGCATTGGGGAAGCTTTCTTT. Its protein is CASSGTGGIGEAFF.

By frequency in the sample, this clone is medium-sized. J is TRBJ2-7 and V is TRBV7-9, with 7 bases matching TRBD1. The J segment lost 5 bases and the V segment lost 5 bases, leaving 12 bases of the junction unmatched. The CDR3 is 15 residues long. CDR1 and CDR2 from the germline V gene are SEHNR and FQNEAQ (reference sequence). CDR3 bases: TGTGCCAGCAGCCCCTCTTGGGCAGGGGGTCACGAGCAGTACTTC. Amino acids: CASSPSWAGGHEQYF.

The J gene is TRBJ2-1, the V gene TRBV11-2, with D perhaps matching TRBD1 or TRBD2 (5 bases each). The germline V and J ends were trimmed by 3 bases and 7 bases, with 16 bases remaining between them. Germline assignment: CDR1 SGHAT and CDR2 FQNNGV. The CDR3 totals 15 residues. The DNA of the CDR3 is TGTGCCAGCAGCTTGGTCCCGGGACGCTTAAATGAGCAGTTCTTC. The encoded protein is CASSLVPGRLNEQFF. Full variable domain (remainder filled in from reference TRBV11-2 and TRBJ2-1): EAGVAQSPRYKIIEKRQSVAFWCNPISGHATLYWYQQILGQGPKLLIQFQNNGVVDDSQLPKDRFSAERLKGVDSTLKIQPAKLEDSAVYLCASSLVPGRLNEQFFGPGTRLTVL.

The V gene is TRBV6-1, the J gene TRBJ2-5; TRBD2 matches at 12 bases. This CDR3 has 14 amino acids. Germline CDR1 reads MNHNS; CDR2 reads SASEGT. V gave up 6 bases and J gave up 5 bases; unmatched junction bases: 4. The DNA for the CDR3 is TGTGCCAGCAGAACTAGCGGGGGGCCGGAGACCCAGTACTTC. This gives the protein CASRTSGGPETQYF.

The chain employs TRBV30 and TRBJ2-5; unclear D gene. V lost 0 bases, J lost 0 bases, and 23 bases lay in between. This CDR3 comprises 19 residues. Germline CDR1 GTSNPN, CDR2 SVGIG (reference sequence). The CDR3 bases are TGTGCCTGGAGTGTAAGATTCAGCCGGAAAGGACGGAACCAAGAGACCCAGTACTTC. Residues: CAWSVRFSRKGRNQETQYF.

The rearrangement uses TRBV6-6 and TRBJ2-1, with 13 bases lining up with TRBD2. V lost 3 bases, J lost 8 bases, and 4 bases stayed unmatched. The CDR3 totals 15 residues. Germline lookup yields CDR1 MNHNY and CDR2 SVGAGI (reference sequence). The CDR3 here is CASSYTSGGAHEQFF. CDR3 nucleotide sequence: TGTGCCAGCAGTTATACTAGCGGGGGGGCCCATGAGCAGTTCTTC.

The gene calls are TRBV5-4 and TRBJ2-5, with TRBD2 matching 16 bases. Per the germline V gene, CDR1 is SGHNT and CDR2 is YYREEE (reference sequence). V was pared by 4 bases and J by 2 bases, with 8 bases of the junction left unmatched. There are 18 residues in the CDR3. CDR3 amino acids: CASSQKGLAGGWQETQYF. In nucleotides, the CDR3 is TGTGCCAGCAGCCAAAAGGGACTAGCGGGAGGGTGGCAAGAGACCCAGTACTTC.

This clone was seen a handful of times. The gene calls are TRBV14 and TRBJ2-7, with D possibly being TRBD2 (6 bases). Germline CDR1 SGHDN, CDR2 FVKESK. The CDR3 extends over 14 amino acids. Trimming pared 3 bases from V and 3 bases from J, leaving 12 bases between. CDR3: CASSHQLANYEQYF. CDR3 nucleotide sequence: TGTGCCAGCAGCCACCAACTAGCTAACTACGAGCAGTACTTC.

In regard to this clone: Because the CDR3's place on the DNA is in doubt, the DNA is left out and the CDR3 is given as listed by TCRdb. This chain's CDR3 is CASSSSHRGTPEAFF. The chain carries TRBV28 and TRBJ1-1; the table's D call of TRBD1 was not tested on the DNA. Looked up from germline, CDR1 is MDHEN and CDR2 is SYDVKM. Ends included, the CDR3 has 15 residues.

This chain links TRBV7-6 with TRBJ2-7; a possible D gene is TRBD1 (5 bases). The CDR3 runs to 14 residues. The germline V gene has CDR1 SGHVS and CDR2 FNYEAQ. Deletions cut 4 bases from V and 3 bases from J, with 13 bases between. The DNA for the CDR3 is TGTGCCAGCAGCTCCGGACACCCCAACTACGAGCAGTACTTC. This encodes CASSSGHPNYEQYF.

This clone came up a few times. The chain recombines TRBV6-4 with TRBJ1-2, with D possibly TRBD1 on 6 matching bases. Germline CDR1 and CDR2: MRHNA and SNTAGT. Trimming cost V 6 bases and J 8 bases, with 16 bases left between them. The CDR3 is 13 residues long. CDR3 coding DNA: TGTGCCAGCAGCCGTTCAGGGGCCCTCGGCTACACCTTC. It specifies CASSRSGALGYTF.